This T cell receptor (beta chain) is drawn from a study of T cell responses to AZD1222 COVID-19 vaccine. Broader study findings: Targets within unmutated variant regions were reportedly found for nearly half of spike-specific TCRs. A rise in Spike-specific TCR breadth and depth followed two AZD1222 doses.

Germline lookup yields CDR1 LNHDA and CDR2 SQIVND (reference sequence). This CDR3 is built from 15 residues. Trimming pared 7 bases from V and 0 bases from J, leaving 13 bases between. The assay was immunoSEQ multiplex PCR, and TCRdb's table has in-frame clones only and misses some. Altogether roughly 190,000 clones are present, approximately 90% being singletons, with the ten largest covering approximately 3.7%. Details on this clone: No antigen is known for it.

V gene TRBV19 combines with J gene TRBJ1-3; D remains ambiguous. The TCR was taken from an adult who received the AZD1222 COVID-19 vaccine. The sample in question was peripheral blood, obtained 28 days after the second AZD1222 dose. In DNA form, the CDR3 reads TGTGCCAGTACCCCGGAAGGCCTCTCTGGAAACACCATATATTTT. The encoded protein is CASTPEGLSGNTIYF.